This T cell receptor beta chain was sequenced during a study of T cell repertoires in cytomegalovirus infection (dated by TCRdb to between 2018 and 2020). With regard to the full study: Donor HLA type was relevant to the analysis, as public TCR beta signatures indicated carriage of CMV infection together with the matching HLA type. What the work shows at the level of the full study, not this receptor alone: Carriers of CMV infection plus the relevant HLA type were discriminated by the cumulative frequency of public TCR beta family members in the study cohort and in an independent approximately 360-donor cohort. The ex vivo response was dominated by HLA-C-restricted CMV-specific TCR beta clonotypes, which also provided the single most frequent clonotype in two of eight donors.

Reading from cysteine to phenylalanine, the CDR3 counts 15 amino acids. Only the CDR3 part of the read is kept: 45 bases, read in frame from the first base. The germline V gene supplies CDR1 SNHLY and CDR2 FYNNEI. This sample was sequenced with an Illumina HiSeq 1500. TCRdb reanalyzed the raw reads on its own, using fastp at Q25 for trimming and MiXCR for clone calling, and kept in-frame beta chains. Rows merge per CDR3 protein into single entries with the most common DNA and genes. Counted in this sample were around 260,000 distinct CDR3 sequences; roughly 25% of them appeared once. About 14% of the sample is held by the ten biggest clonotypes. Of note for this clonotype: The antigen this receptor binds is unknown. Compared with germline, one end of the junction differs, possibly owing to a read error.

The sequencing sample was made of PBMCs. The source of this sequence is a human donor in good health (CMV status not recorded). Some clones in this sample may be carry-over from other donors' samples. The rearranged segments are TRBV2 and TRBJ2-5; 8 junctional bases match TRBD2. This receptor has the CDR3 CVSSEASGGQETQYF. The DNA is as follows: TGTGTCAGCAGTGAGGCAAGCGGGGGCCAAGAGACCCAGTACTTC.